A single sample is the source of the 21 T cell receptor beta chains below, sequenced in a study of immune characterization of retroperitoneal liposarcoma. TCRdb redid the calling of the PCR reads with MiXCR, one entry per CDR3 protein. The data hold over 8,000 distinct CDR3 sequences, with around a third observed a single time. Source material: tumor tissue. The receptors come from a male donor with retroperitoneal liposarcoma.

The genes are TRBV20-1 and TRBJ2-5, with 10 bases that match TRBD2. The last part of the DNA fits TRBJ2-7 better; the J call may be wrong. Germline lookup yields CDR1 DFQATT and CDR2 SNEGSKA (reference sequence). The CDR3 sequence is 14 residues long. The CDR3 reads CSAKTSGATYEQYF. The CDR3, as DNA: TGCAGTGCTAAAACTAGCGGGGCCACCTACGAGCAGTACTTC.

The chain carries TRBV6-1 and TRBJ2-5; no clear D gene. The V end was cut by 10 bases, the J end by 1 base, with 10 bases between. The CDR3 sequence is 12 residues long. Per the germline V gene, CDR1 is MNHNS and CDR2 is SASEGT. The CDR3: CATTWGQETQYF. The CDR3 region has the DNA TGTGCCACCACCTGGGGCCAAGAGACCCAGTACTTC.

This clonotype has more than one count but fewer than ten. The V gene is TRBV12-3 or TRBV12-4, the J gene TRBJ2-1, with D perhaps given as TRBD1 or TRBD2 (5 bases each). The ends were cut back, 7 bases at V and 4 bases at J, with 14 bases in the middle. CDR3 length: 14 residues. DNA of the CDR3: TGTGCCAGCACCCTAACGGGACGGTACAATGAGCAGTTCTTC. Its translation: CASTLTGRYNEQFF.

This clonotype has a count of ten or more. The rearrangement joins TRBV6-1 to TRBJ2-6; D may be TRBD1 (6 bases). This CDR3 is 15 amino acids long. Trimming cost V 6 bases and J 1 base, with 10 bases left between them. Germline CDR1 MNHNS, CDR2 SASEGT. The CDR3 DNA sequence: TGTGCCAGCAGCATACAGGGTTCTGGGGCCAACGTCCTGACTTTC. Translated, it gives CASSIQGSGANVLTF.

This clonotype was recorded many times. The chain carries TRBV4-2 and TRBJ2-1, with a weak D call TRBD2 (5 bases). This CDR3 contains 14 residues. CDR1 LGHNA and CDR2 YNFKEQ come from the germline V gene. The V and J ends lost 0 bases and 5 bases respectively, with 8 bases between them. CDR3 bases: TGTGCCAGCAGCCAAGATTACGGGAACAATGAGCAGTTCTTC. Its protein is CASSQDYGNNEQFF.

The chain employs TRBV27 and TRBJ2-1; 7 nucleotides agree with TRBD2. With 0 bases clipped from V and 6 bases from J, the junction kept 5 bases outside the gene matches. Germline V CDR1 and CDR2: MNHEY, SMNVEV (reference sequence). The CDR3 is 15 amino acids. The CDR3 sequence is CASSLSASGLNEQFF. DNA for the CDR3: TGTGCCAGCAGTTTATCGGCTAGCGGCCTCAATGAGCAGTTCTTC.

This clonotype was counted many times. The gene calls are TRBV27 and TRBJ2-5, with TRBD2 matching over 11 bases. V lost 5 bases, J lost 5 bases, and 13 bases stayed unmatched. Germline CDR1 MNHEY, CDR2 SMNVEV (reference sequence). This CDR3 is 17 amino acids long. This chain's CDR3 is CASSLSSYGTSGETQYF. Here the CDR3 DNA reads TGTGCCAGCAGTCTCTCTTCATACGGGACTAGCGGTGAGACCCAGTACTTC.

The chain couples TRBV12-3 or TRBV12-4 to TRBJ2-3, with 13 nucleotides matching TRBD2. The DNA end lines up better with TRBJ2-7; the J call may be wrong. This CDR3 comprises 16 residues. The chain's CDR3 is CASSLLGLAGRHEQYF. The CDR3 nucleotides read TGTGCCAGCAGTTTATTGGGACTAGCGGGGCGACACGAGCAGTACTTC.

The rearrangement joins TRBV6-1 to TRBJ2-3; possibly TRBD1 or TRBD2 for D (6 bases each). Germline assignment: CDR1 MNHNS and CDR2 SASEGT. The germline V and J ends were trimmed by 5 bases and 3 bases, with 18 bases remaining between them. This CDR3 is 16 amino acids long. DNA of the CDR3: TGTGCCAGCAGTCTAGGCGCTCGAGGGGGGACAGATACGCAGTATTTT. Encoded protein: CASSLGARGGTDTQYF.

The CDR3 DNA is TGTGCCAGCACCACACAGGGGGGGCTGGGCAATCAGCCCCAGCATTTT. Amino acids: CASTTQGGLGNQPQHF. The chain carries TRBV7-2 and TRBJ1-5; 8 nucleotides align to TRBD1. Losses at the gene ends were 7 bases for V and 2 bases for J; bases not matched to a gene: 10. The CDR3 has 16 residues. Germline CDR1 and CDR2: SGHTA and FQGNSA.

This clonotype was seen more than once but under ten times. This chain connects TRBV11-1 to TRBJ2-1, with D possibly being TRBD2 (5 bases). Trimming removed 2 bases at V and 7 bases at J, with 15 bases between. This CDR3 has 15 residues. Germline CDR1 SGHAT, CDR2 FQDESV (reference sequence). CDR3 DNA: TGTGCCAGCAGCTTACGGGGATTCCAACGGAATGAGCAGTTCTTC. Its translation: CASSLRGFQRNEQFF.

Many counts were recorded for this clonotype. V and J are TRBV11-3 and TRBJ2-1, with D possibly called TRBD1 or TRBD2 (5 bases each). This CDR3 has 15 residues. Trimming cost V 1 base and J 5 bases, with 12 bases left between them. Germline loops: CDR1 SGHNT, CDR2 YENEEA. CDR3 sequence reads: CASSLVGLGDNEQFF. As DNA, the CDR3 is TGTGCCAGCAGCTTAGTTGGGCTGGGGGACAATGAGCAGTTCTTC.

This clonotype was seen only once. The V call is TRBV12-3 or TRBV12-4, the J call TRBJ2-5; 9 positions match TRBD1. The DNA end lines up better with TRBJ2-7; the J call may be wrong. This CDR3 contains 14 residues. Here the CDR3 reads CASSFRDRDYEQYF. DNA of the CDR3: TGTGCCAGCAGTTTCCGGGACAGGGACTACGAGCAGTACTTC.

This chain joins TRBV11-1 and TRBJ2-2; 7 bases agree with TRBD1. Germline V gene sequence: CDR1 SGHAT, CDR2 FQDESV (reference sequence). Trimming at V came to 4 bases and at J to 5 bases, leaving 10 bases not matched to a gene. The CDR3 covers 16 residues. CDR3 region: CASSSKGQRSTGELFF. The CDR3 DNA reads as TGTGCCAGCAGCTCTAAGGGACAGAGATCAACCGGGGAGCTGTTTTTT.

This sequence joins TRBV6-1 and TRBJ2-3; a possible D gene is TRBD2 (5 bases). V lost 3 bases and J 2 bases, leaving 15 bases between the germline ends. Per the germline V gene, CDR1 is MNHNS and CDR2 is SASEGT. This CDR3 region has 16 residues. The CDR3 coding sequence is TGTGCCAGCAGTGATATAAGGCGGGTGAACACAGATACGCAGTATTTT. Amino acid sequence: CASSDIRRVNTDTQYF.

The CDR3, as DNA: TGTGCCAGCAGCCCCCCACTAGATACCTACGAGCAGTACTTC. Its translation: CASSPPLDTYEQYF. The chain carries TRBV7-6 and TRBJ2-7, with D maybe TRBD2 (5 bases). Germline V gives CDR1 SGHVS, CDR2 FNYEAQ. Trimming stripped 5 bases from V and 2 bases from J, with 13 bases between. The CDR3 consists of 14 residues.

This clonotype was found many times. J is TRBJ1-5 and V is TRBV6-5; the D is unclear. Germline CDR1 is MNHEY and CDR2 is SVGAGI. Deletions cut 4 bases from V and 10 bases from J, with 14 bases between. The CDR3 has 13 residues. CDR3 coding DNA: TGTGCCAGCAGTTTAGTTCCCCGTCATCCCCAGCATTTT. Protein product: CASSLVPRHPQHF.

The genes are TRBV6-1 and TRBJ1-5, with 7 nucleotides matching TRBD1. The germline V gene has CDR1 MNHNS and CDR2 SASEGT. The CDR3 loop spans 16 amino acids. Trimming took 6 bases from V and 3 from J; bases not matched to a gene: 11. The CDR3 nucleotides read TGTGCCAGCAGCCGAGGGGGCGGGACAGACAATCAGCCCCAGCATTTT. Translated: CASSRGGGTDNQPQHF.

This clonotype was picked up many times. The CDR3: CASSYRRTGVPQYF. CDR3 DNA: TGTGCCAGCAGTTACCGACGCACGGGGGTGCCCCAGTACTTC. The genes are TRBV6-6 and TRBJ2-5; TRBD2 might be the D (6 bases). The germline gives CDR1 MNHNY, CDR2 SVGAGI (reference sequence). This CDR3 is built from 14 residues. With 2 bases removed from V and 9 bases from J, the gap between germline ends came to 16 bases.

This chain connects TRBV25-1 to TRBJ2-5; D is perhaps TRBD2 (6 bases). The J call may be mistaken, given a closer DNA end match to TRBJ2-7. The CDR3 spans 15 residues. The V gene's germline CDR1 is MGHDK and CDR2 SYGVNS. The chain's CDR3 is CASSPAGTSSYEQYF. DNA of the CDR3: TGTGCCAGCAGCCCGGCGGGGACTTCGTCCTACGAGCAGTACTTC.

Within the sample, this clonotype is large. V usage is TRBV6-1 and J usage is TRBJ2-5; D perhaps matches TRBD2 (6 bases). Germline lookup yields CDR1 MNHNS and CDR2 SASEGT. This CDR3 spans 13 amino acids. Trimming shortened V by 2 bases and J by 2 bases, and 6 bases separated the two germline ends. CDR3 in DNA: TGTGCCAGCAGTGAACGGGAGCAAGAGACCCAGTACTTC. It encodes CASSEREQETQYF.